This TCR beta chain was identified in a study of OX40 agonist ivuxolimab in advanced cancers. About the research overall: A partial response was reached by three patients: one with hepatocellular carcinoma and two with cutaneous melanoma. Study results and limitations: In the 0.1 to 3.0 mg/kg range, CD4+ and CD8+ blood T cells had expanded clonally by week 6.

With respect to this clone: The antigen remains undetermined.

Here immunoSEQ multiplex PCR was the method, and the copy in TCRdb shows in-frame clones only, minus some. Of under 150,000 clones listed, about nine tenths are singletons. Autoimmune disease history or systemic immunosuppression led to patient exclusion. Trimming took 2 bases from V and 2 from J, leaving 7 bases between them. The CDR3 totals 14 residues. The V gene's germline CDR1 is SGHTA and CDR2 FQGTGA. The input for sequencing was CD4+ or CD8+ T cells sorted from blood, taken in a trial of the OX40 agonist ivuxolimab. This receptor was taken from an adult with an advanced solid tumor such as melanoma, head and neck, liver or kidney cancer. The chain is built from TRBV7-3 and TRBJ1-3, with D unclear. The DNA for the CDR3 is TGTGCCAGCAGCTTACTTCCAGCTGGAAACACCATATATTTT. Translated, it gives CASSLLPAGNTIYF.